These T cell receptor beta chains were read from a single sample in a study of T-cell reconstitution after alpha-beta-depleted transplantation in children. TCRdb fed the PCR reads into MiXCR, producing one record per CDR3 protein. The data show 200,000 to 300,000 distinct CDR3 sequences, about 12% seen once. Sequenced here: PBMCs from the stem cell graft donor, sampled from the stem cell graft. These receptors originate from a human donor who donated a stem cell graft to a child with acute lymphoblastic leukemia. Both conserved end residues are part of each CDR3. D genes are given only for firm matches. Some rows mark clone size as missing; the rest say once, few, many or name a class of expanded clone.

V,size,J,D,DNA,CDR3
TRBV9,many,TRBJ2-7,NA,TGTGCCAGCAGCGTAGCTGGTGACAGCAGGAACGAGCAGTACTTC,CASSVAGDSRNEQYF
TRBV3-1,many,TRBJ2-7,NA,TGTGCCAGGAAAATTGGATTGGGCCCCGAGCAGTACTTC,CARKIGLGPEQYF
TRBV5-1,many,TRBJ1-5,NA,TGCGCCAGCAGCCCTACAGGTATCAATCAGCCCCAGCATTTT,CASSPTGINQPQHF
TRBV7-2,many,TRBJ2-7,TRBD1,TGTGCCAGCAGGACGACAGGGTTCGAGCAGTACTTC,CASRTTGFEQYF
TRBV11-1,many,TRBJ1-4,NA,TGTGCCAGCAGCTTGGGGGCCGGGAACAGCGATGAAAAACTGTTTTTT,CASSLGAGNSDEKLFF
TRBV18,many,TRBJ2-1,NA,TGTGCCAGCTCACGAGACAGGGACTATGAGCAGTTCTTC,CASSRDRDYEQFF
TRBV5-1,few,TRBJ1-1,NA,TGCGCCAGCAGCTTGGTTTCAGGGCGGTTGATTGGAAACACTGAAGCTTTCTTT,CASSLVSGRLIGNTEAFF
TRBV14,NA,TRBJ2-7,NA,TGTGCCAGCAGCCTGGATTGGGGACACACTTACGAGCAGTACTTC,CASSLDWGHTYEQYF
TRBV7-9,many,TRBJ2-2,NA,TGTGCCAGCAGTGACTACACCGGGGAGCTGTTTTTT,CASSDYTGELFF
TRBV20-1,many,TRBJ2-1,NA,TGCAGTGCTAGGGGGAACTCTCATGGTGAGCAGTTCTTC,CSARGNSHGEQFF
TRBV20-1,many,TRBJ1-6,NA,TGCAGTGCTCCGCGACAGATCTATAATTCACCCCTCCACTTT,CSAPRQIYNSPLHF
TRBV2,few,TRBJ2-1,TRBD2,TGTGCCAGCGCCACTAGCGGATTCTACCTCTCCTACAATGAGCAGTTCTTC,CASATSGFYLSYNEQFF
TRBV10-3,many,TRBJ2-7,TRBD2,TGTGCCATCACCCAGCGGGAGACCCACGAGCAGTACTTC,CAITQRETHEQYF
TRBV29-1,many,TRBJ2-5,NA,TGCAGCGTTGAAGGAAAAGGAGGGGAGACCCAGTACTTC,CSVEGKGGETQYF
TRBV18,NA,TRBJ1-3,NA,TGTGCCAGCTCAGGAGGTCAAGGAAACACCATATATTTT,CASSGGQGNTIYF
TRBV12-3/TRBV12-4,many,TRBJ2-4,NA,TGTGCCAGCAGTTTAGGCCCGGGTGAAAGAGTGAAAAACATTCAGTACTTC,CASSLGPGERVKNIQYF
TRBV5-1,many,TRBJ2-1,NA,TGCGCCTCAAGAAGGGCGGGATCACTCCATGAGCAGTTCTTC,CASRRAGSLHEQFF
TRBV9,many,TRBJ1-2,NA,TGTGCCAGCAGCAACACCTCGATCGGATCCTATGGCTACACCTTC,CASSNTSIGSYGYTF
TRBV19,many,TRBJ1-5,NA,TGTGCCAGTAGTTCAACTGGGACCAACCAGCCCCAGCATTTT,CASSSTGTNQPQHF
TRBV20-1,few,TRBJ2-5,NA,TGCAGTGCCGACTCAGATACAGTTGGGTTGAGAGAGACCCAGTACTTC,CSADSDTVGLRETQYF
TRBV10-3,many,TRBJ2-7,NA,TGTGCCATCAGTGCACCATTAGGGCAGGAGCAGTACTTC,CAISAPLGQEQYF
TRBV11-1,NA,TRBJ2-5,TRBD2,TGTGCCAGCAGCTTCCTCCGGGGGACTAGCGGGGGGACCCAAGAGACCCAGTACTTC,CASSFLRGTSGGTQETQYF
TRBV10-3,many,TRBJ2-3,TRBD2,TGTGCCATCAGAGGGACTAGCGGGAGCACAGATACGCAGTATTTT,CAIRGTSGSTDTQYF
TRBV7-2,NA,TRBJ2-5,NA,TGTGCCAGCAGCTCCCCTTGGGGTGAGACCCAGTACTTC,CASSSPWGETQYF
TRBV20-1,many,TRBJ2-7,NA,TGCAGTGCTAGAGATAGCCCCCTTAGTCACGAGCAGTACTTC,CSARDSPLSHEQYF
TRBV4-1,many,TRBJ2-1,TRBD1,TGCGCCAGCAGCCAAACTGGGACAGATTACAATGAGCAGTTCTTC,CASSQTGTDYNEQFF
TRBV29-1,many,TRBJ1-2,NA,TGCAGCGTTGAAGACTACAGACCTACACTTCTCTATGGCTACACCTTC,CSVEDYRPTLLYGYTF
TRBV27,NA,TRBJ2-7,TRBD1,TGTGCCAGCAGTTTTGTCTGGGACAGGGTCCACGAGCAGTACTTC,CASSFVWDRVHEQYF
TRBV29-1,many,TRBJ2-4,TRBD2,TGCAGCGTCCGACTAGCGGGTTACATTCAGTACTTC,CSVRLAGYIQYF
TRBV5-1,many,TRBJ1-1,TRBD1,TGCGCCAGCAGCTCCGGGACAGAAAACACTGAAGCTTTCTTT,CASSSGTENTEAFF
TRBV7-9,many,TRBJ1-2,NA,TGTGCCAGCAGCTTACCGGTGGGGACCGATGGCTACACCTTC,CASSLPVGTDGYTF
TRBV27,many,TRBJ1-4,NA,TGTGCCAGCGGTACCGTTGGGAATGAAAAACTGTTTTTT,CASGTVGNEKLFF
TRBV6-1,many,TRBJ1-3,NA,TGTGCCAGCAGTAAGGAGCTACTCTCTGGAAACACCATATATTTT,CASSKELLSGNTIYF
TRBV20-1,few,TRBJ2-7,TRBD1,TGCAGTGCTAAGAACAGGGGGCTAAGCCCCTACGAGCAGTACTTC,CSAKNRGLSPYEQYF
TRBV30,many,TRBJ1-1,NA,TGTGCCTGGAGTGTACTAGGCAGGGGCACTGAAGCTTTCTTT,CAWSVLGRGTEAFF
TRBV2,many,TRBJ1-5,NA,TGTGCCAGCAGCCCCGTTCCGCGGAATAGCAATCAGCCCCAGCATTTT,CASSPVPRNSNQPQHF
TRBV29-1,many,TRBJ1-1,NA,TGCAGCGTTGGTCCCACAGGCACTGAAGCTTTCTTT,CSVGPTGTEAFF
TRBV20-1,NA,TRBJ1-1,NA,TGCAGTGCTTCACCCCGGGGGGATCGGGGAGCTTTCTTT,CSASPRGDRGAFF
TRBV7-9,many,TRBJ2-3,TRBD1,TGTGCCAGCAGCTTGGGGACAGGGAGAAATACGCAGTATTTT,CASSLGTGRNTQYF
TRBV20-1,many,TRBJ2-1,NA,TGCAGTGCCCCTCCAGCCGGGAGCGCCTACAATGAGCAGTTCTTC,CSAPPAGSAYNEQFF
TRBV4-3,NA,TRBJ2-1,NA,TGCGCCAGCAGCCAAGATTTAGCGACTACATTTGAGCAGTTCTTC,CASSQDLATTFEQFF
TRBV5-6,many,TRBJ2-3,NA,TGTGCCAGCACCTTCGGAAGCACAGATACGCAGTATTTT,CASTFGSTDTQYF
TRBV19,few,TRBJ1-2,NA,TGTGCCAGTAGTATGTATTCGTCGACAGCTAAATACTATGGCTACACCTTC,CASSMYSSTAKYYGYTF
TRBV19,NA,TRBJ1-5,NA,TGTGCCAGTAGTATTCCAGGGAGTAACCAGCCCCAGCATTTT,CASSIPGSNQPQHF
TRBV27,many,TRBJ2-1,TRBD2,TGTGCCAGCAGTTTCGGGGGGTCTGACCCGGTCTTC,CASSFGGSDPVF
TRBV29-1,many,TRBJ1-2,NA,TGCAGCGTTGAAGATCTAATGTCTGTGGGGATCTCCGGGGCCTATGGCTACACCTTC,CSVEDLMSVGISGAYGYTF
TRBV6-1,many,TRBJ2-3,TRBD1,TGTGCCAGCGAAGAGCGACAGGGCTCAACAGATACGCAGTATTTT,CASEERQGSTDTQYF
TRBV4-3,many,TRBJ2-7,NA,TGCGCCAGCAGCCAAGATACAGGGACGTGGAACTCCTACGAGCAGTACTTC,CASSQDTGTWNSYEQYF
TRBV27,many,TRBJ1-5,NA,TGTGCCAGCAGTTTGACACGAAATAGCAATCAGCCCCAGCATTTT,CASSLTRNSNQPQHF
TRBV14,NA,TRBJ2-3,TRBD2,TGTGCCAGCAGCCGGGATAACGTTCAGCGGGGGACCAGCACAGATACGCAGTATTTT,CASSRDNVQRGTSTDTQYF
TRBV7-8,many,TRBJ2-5,TRBD1,TGTGCCACCTCCCGCGGACAGGGTATAACCCGGCGGCAAGAGACCCAGTACTTC,CATSRGQGITRRQETQYF
TRBV7-3,many,TRBJ2-2,TRBD2,TGTGCCAGCAGCTTACAGCGGGAGTACAAGGCCGGGGAGCTGTTTTTT,CASSLQREYKAGELFF
TRBV11-1,many,TRBJ2-1,TRBD2,TGTGCCAGCAGCTCCTCCCCGGGACTAGCGCGTTGGGGGCAGTTCTTC,CASSSSPGLARWGQFF
TRBV27,many,TRBJ1-1,NA,TGTGCCAGCAATCACGGGATCTCGAACACTGAAGCTTTCTTT,CASNHGISNTEAFF
TRBV28,many,TRBJ1-2,NA,TGTGCCAGCAGTTTAAAGGGGGGCTACACCTTC,CASSLKGGYTF